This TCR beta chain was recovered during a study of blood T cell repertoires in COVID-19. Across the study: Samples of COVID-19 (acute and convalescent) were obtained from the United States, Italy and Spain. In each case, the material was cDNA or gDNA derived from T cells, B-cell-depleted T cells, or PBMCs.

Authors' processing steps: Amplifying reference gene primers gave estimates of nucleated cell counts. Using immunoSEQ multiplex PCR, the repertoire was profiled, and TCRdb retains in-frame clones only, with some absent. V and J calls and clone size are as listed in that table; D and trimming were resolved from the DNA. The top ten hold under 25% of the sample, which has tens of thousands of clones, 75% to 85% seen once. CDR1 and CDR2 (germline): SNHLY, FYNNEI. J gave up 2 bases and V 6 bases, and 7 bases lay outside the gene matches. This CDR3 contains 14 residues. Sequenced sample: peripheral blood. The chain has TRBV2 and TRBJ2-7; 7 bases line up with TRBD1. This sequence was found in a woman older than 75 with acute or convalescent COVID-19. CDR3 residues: CASRGTENPYEQYF. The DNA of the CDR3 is TGTGCCAGCAGGGGGACAGAAAACCCCTACGAGCAGTACTTC. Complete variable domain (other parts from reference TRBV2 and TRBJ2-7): EPEVTQTPSHQVTQMGQEVILRCVPISNHLYFYWYRQILGQKVEFLVSFYNNEISEKSEIFDDQFSVERPDGSNFTLKIRSTKLEDSAMYFCASRGTENPYEQYFGPGTRLTVT.